This T cell receptor (beta chain) emerged from a study of CD8 T cells in Susac syndrome. When the RNA was reverse transcribed, random hexamers were used with an input of roughly 0.45 to 1 ug. MiXCR was run by TCRdb on the immunoSEQ multiplex PCR reads, yielding one entry per CDR3 protein. The sample carries tens of thousands of distinct CDR3 sequences, approximately 95% recorded once. The TCR sequence derives from a human donor with Susac syndrome. Sequencing was performed on CD8+ T cells from PBMCs.

CDR3: CASSTGTANTGELFF. In DNA form, the CDR3 reads TGTGCCAGCAGTACAGGGACCGCTAACACCGGGGAGCTGTTTTTT. This chain uses TRBV27 with TRBJ2-2; maybe TRBD1 (6 bases). V dropped 5 bases and J dropped 2 bases, with 12 bases sitting between them. In germline, CDR1 is MNHEY, CDR2 SMNVEV (reference sequence). The CDR3 length is 15 residues.